Sequencing of this T cell receptor beta chain was carried out in a study of T cell responses to AZD1222 COVID-19 vaccine. Study results and caveats: Unmutated variant regions reportedly attract nearly half of all spike-specific TCRs. Spike-specific TCR repertoires showed rising breadth and depth after two AZD1222 doses. Only 5 or 6 AZD1222 recipients tested seropositive at baseline.

The CDR3 contains 12 residues. Trimming removed 3 bases at V and 1 base at J, with 1 base between. A word on this clone: No antigen is known for it.

The protocol was immunoSEQ multiplex PCR, while the TCRdb copy is restricted to in-frame clones and leaves out a portion. In the table there are some 130,000 clones, about 82% of which are singletons. This chain links TRBV12-3 or TRBV12-4 with TRBJ1-5; D unresolved. This TCR derives from an adult who received the MenACWY meningococcal vaccine as a control. The sample in question was peripheral blood, obtained 28 days after the second dose of the MenACWY control vaccine. The CDR3 nucleotides read TGTGCCAGCAGTTTCAGCAATCAGCCCCAGCATTTT. This gives the protein CASSFSNQPQHF.